One sample yielded the 31 T cell receptor beta chains listed below, sequenced in a study of shared clonotypes between healthy human individuals. Data came from immunoSEQ multiplex PCR; TCRdb stores just in-frame clones and leaves some out. The table records 2.5 million or so clones, roughly 92% of them present only once. Sequencing input: naive CD4+ T cells sorted from blood. The subset denotes: CD45RA+ positively selected. Source of these receptors: a man younger than 30 in good health.

V usage is TRBV6-1 and J usage is TRBJ1-5; D may be TRBD1 (6 bases). The CDR3 consists of 19 residues. Germline assignment: CDR1 MNHNS and CDR2 SASEGT. V was clipped by 3 bases and J by 0 bases, with 21 bases between them. The CDR3 nucleotides are TGTGCCAGCAGTGATAGAAAATGGGACACCTTTTATAGCAATCAGCCCCAGCATTTT. It specifies CASSDRKWDTFYSNQPQHF.

The rearrangement uses TRBV9 and TRBJ2-1, with 10 bases identical to TRBD2. Trimming took 4 bases from V and 13 from J; bases not matched to a gene: 5. Germline CDR1 and CDR2: SGDLS and YYNGEE. The CDR3 covers 12 residues. The CDR3 here is CASSSPSGSQFF. In DNA form, the CDR3 reads TGTGCCAGCAGCTCTCCTAGCGGGAGTCAGTTCTTC. Together with reference TRBV9 and TRBJ2-1, the CDR3 gives the full variable domain: DSGVTQTPKHLITATGQRVTLRCSPRSGDLSVYWYQQSLDQGLQFLIQYYNGEERAKGNILERFSAQQFPDLHSELNLSSLELGDSALYFCASSSPSGSQFFGPGTRLTVL.

The chain links TRBV7-8 to TRBJ1-5, with D hard to call. Germline V gives CDR1 SGHVS, CDR2 FQNEAQ. Trimming took off 5 bases at V and 0 bases at J, with 8 bases between the two ends. This CDR3 region has 14 residues. The CDR3 bases are TGTGCCAGCAGCGCAGGAACTAGCAATCAGCCCCAGCATTTT. It yields the protein CASSAGTSNQPQHF. The full variable domain, its missing parts supplied by reference TRBV7-8 and TRBJ1-5, is GAGVSQSPRYKVAKRGQDVALRCDPISGHVSLFWYQQALGQGPEFLTYFQNEAQLDKSGLPSDRFFAERPEGSVSTLKIQRTQQEDSAVYLCASSAGTSNQPQHFGDGTRLSIL.

J is TRBJ2-1 and V is TRBV7-2; TRBD2 aligns across 9 bases. V lost 1 base and J lost 3; bases outside the gene matches: 10. The CDR3 covers 18 residues. From germline, CDR1 is SGHTA and CDR2 FQGNSA. As DNA, the CDR3 is TGTGCCAGCAGCTTAGTCCCCAGCGGGAGGCTTTACTACAATGAGCAGTTCTTC. As protein: CASSLVPSGRLYYNEQFF.

V and J are TRBV2 and TRBJ1-1; D is undetermined. V lost 3 bases and J lost 2, with 16 bases in between. In germline, CDR1 is SNHLY, CDR2 FYNNEI. The CDR3 spans 16 residues. The CDR3 protein is CASSERVPKLNTEAFF. The CDR3 DNA reads as TGTGCCAGCAGTGAGAGGGTCCCCAAACTTAACACTGAAGCTTTCTTT.

This chain connects TRBV7-9 to TRBJ1-4, with D unresolved. CDR3 length: 12 amino acids. The germline V and J ends were trimmed by 4 bases and 4 bases, with 4 bases remaining between them. CDR1 is SEHNR and CDR2 is FQNEAQ in the germline V gene (reference sequence). CDR3 bases: TGTGCCAGCAGCTCCTTTAATGAAAAACTGTTTTTT. Its translation is CASSSFNEKLFF.

The chain carries TRBV11-3 and TRBJ2-2; D is possibly TRBD2 (6 bases). Germline CDR1 is SGHNT and CDR2 is YENEEA. The CDR3 covers 15 residues. Deletions cut 6 bases from V and 5 bases from J, with 16 bases between. In DNA form, the CDR3 reads TGTGCCAGCAGTGGGGCGGGACCGGTTACCGGGGAGCTGTTTTTT. Protein product: CASSGAGPVTGELFF.

This clone was picked up a small number of times. The gene calls are TRBV10-3 and TRBJ1-6; D remains ambiguous. This CDR3 region has 14 residues. CDR1 and CDR2 from the germline V gene are ENHRY and SYGVKD. Trimming took off 4 bases at V and 5 bases at J, with 9 bases between the two ends. The CDR3 nucleotides read TGTGCCATCAGTGGGACGGATAATAATTCACCCCTCCACTTT. It is translated as CAISGTDNNSPLHF.

The chain couples TRBV6-1 to TRBJ1-5; TRBD1 might be the D (5 bases). The CDR3 covers 13 residues. V was cut by 8 bases and J by 7 bases, with 15 bases left in between. The germline V gene encodes CDR1 MNHNS and CDR2 SASEGT. The CDR3 nucleotides are TGTGCCAGCGGGGCGGGGGGAATACAGCCCCAGCATTTT. Translating it yields CASGAGGIQPQHF.

The J gene is TRBJ2-1, the V gene TRBV19; 15 nucleotides align to TRBD2. The CDR3 is made up of 17 amino acids. The V gene end was trimmed by 10 bases and the J gene end by 6 bases; junction bases not matched to a gene: 13. Germline V CDR1 and CDR2: LNHDA, SQIVND (reference sequence). CDR3 region: CATSGLAGGPSLNEQFF. Written as DNA, the CDR3 is TGTGCCACCTCGGGACTAGCGGGGGGCCCCTCCCTCAATGAGCAGTTCTTC.

The rearrangement uses TRBV5-4 and TRBJ2-1; tentative D call: TRBD2 (7 bases). CDR1 and CDR2 from the germline V gene are SGHNT and YYREEE (reference sequence). This CDR3 comprises 13 residues. V lost 4 bases, J lost 7 bases, and 12 bases lay in between. The CDR3 region is CASSRGGGNEQFF. The CDR3 region has the DNA TGTGCCAGCAGCAGGGGGGGAGGGAATGAGCAGTTCTTC.

The CDR3 DNA sequence: TGTGCCACTAATAGCGGGGCTCGAGAGACCCAGTACTTC. This encodes CATNSGARETQYF. V usage is TRBV6-1 and J usage is TRBJ2-5; TRBD2 matches at 8 bases. V shed 10 bases, J shed 4 bases, and the junction held 8 bases outside the gene matches. Germline-derived CDR1 and CDR2 are MNHNS and SASEGT. The CDR3 runs to 13 residues.

V gene TRBV19 combines with J gene TRBJ2-4; 8 positions match TRBD1. CDR1 is LNHDA and CDR2 is SQIVND in the germline V gene (reference sequence). With 5 bases clipped from V and 6 bases from J, the junction kept 6 bases outside the gene matches. The CDR3 runs 14 residues. The CDR3 reads CASSQQGVVNIQYF. The CDR3, as DNA: TGTGCCAGTAGTCAACAGGGGGTCGTAAACATTCAGTACTTC.

J is TRBJ1-4 and V is TRBV18; maybe TRBD1 (6 bases). Trimming pared 3 bases from V and 7 bases from J, leaving 15 bases between. Germline V gene data show CDR1 as KGHSH and CDR2 as LQKENI. This CDR3 contains 15 residues. CDR3 sequence reads: CASSPREQGGEKLFF. The CDR3 DNA reads TGTGCCAGCTCACCGCGGGAACAGGGAGGTGAAAAACTGTTTTTT.

The chain joins TRBV6-6 to TRBJ1-5; 11 nucleotides agree with TRBD1. Unmatched junction bases numbered 5, after V lost 7 bases and J lost 6 bases. The CDR3 is 14 amino acids. CDR1 and CDR2 (germline): MNHNY, SVGAGI (reference sequence). CDR3 loop: CASTGQGAGQPQHF. CDR3 DNA: TGTGCCAGCACCGGACAGGGGGCGGGTCAGCCCCAGCATTTT.

The chain recombines TRBV11-2 with TRBJ1-1, with D perhaps TRBD1 (5 bases). Germline CDR1 is SGHAT and CDR2 is FQNNGV. The CDR3 runs to 13 residues. Trimming removed 0 bases from V and 8 bases from J, with 10 bases in between. This CDR3 is CASSLDMSGEAFF. Here the CDR3 DNA reads TGTGCCAGCAGCTTAGATATGTCAGGGGAAGCTTTCTTT.

This chain links TRBV2 with TRBJ2-3; TRBD2 matches at 8 bases. The CDR3 loop spans 15 amino acids. Per germline, CDR1 SNHLY and CDR2 FYNNEI. After removal of 4 bases from V and 5 bases from J, the junction contained 8 bases not matched to a gene. CDR3 sequence reads: CASSGWAGGKDTQYF. The CDR3 DNA reads TGTGCCAGCAGTGGTTGGGCGGGGGGTAAAGATACGCAGTATTTT.

Concerning this clone itself: This specimen includes other DNA sequences encoding the same CDR3. The chain links TRBV19 to TRBJ2-2; possibly TRBD2 for D (6 bases). Trimming cost V 4 bases and J 3 bases, with 9 bases left between them. Germline V gene lookup returns CDR1 LNHDA and CDR2 SQIVND (reference sequence). The length of the CDR3 is 14 residues. The CDR3 nucleotides read TGTGCCAGTAGTAGCCCGGGGGACACCGGGGAGCTGTTTTTT. Translated, it gives CASSSPGDTGELFF.

The rearrangement joins TRBV29-1 to TRBJ1-2; TRBD1 agrees at 7 bases. The V gene's germline CDR1 is SQVTM and CDR2 ANQGSEA. V dropped 6 bases and J dropped 0; count of bases not matched to a gene: 4. There are 13 residues in the CDR3. In nucleotides, the CDR3 is TGCAGCGTCTGGACAGGAGCTAACTATGGCTACACCTTC. It translates to CSVWTGANYGYTF.

This chain joins TRBV5-1 and TRBJ1-2; D gene unclear. CDR1 SGHRS and CDR2 YFSETQ come from the germline V gene. The CDR3 covers 12 residues. V dropped 1 base and J dropped 9 bases, with 10 bases sitting between them. The CDR3 region has the DNA TGCGCCAGCAGCTTGCGGAGTGAAAGCTACACCTTC. Translated, it gives CASSLRSESYTF.

A word on this clone: This specimen includes other DNA sequences encoding the same CDR3. The rearrangement joins TRBV5-5 to TRBJ1-1; D gene ambiguous. Germline values: CDR1 SGHKS, CDR2 YYEKEE (reference sequence). This CDR3 is built from 13 residues. The V end lost 0 bases, the J end lost 1 base, and 4 bases lay between the germline ends. CDR3: CASSLGPNTEAFF. The CDR3 DNA follows: TGTGCCAGCAGCTTGGGCCCGAACACTGAAGCTTTCTTT. Combining the CDR3 with reference TRBV5-5 and TRBJ1-1 gives the whole variable domain DAGVTQSPTHLIKTRGQQVTLRCSPISGHKSVSWYQQVLGQGPQFIFQYYEKEERGRGNFPDRFSARQFPNYSSELNVNALLLGDSALYLCASSLGPNTEAFFGQGTRLTVV.

With respect to this clone: Other DNA sequences from this sample encode an identical CDR3 as well. The chain is built from TRBV27 and TRBJ1-2; TRBD1 is a possible D gene (5 bases). The CDR3 runs to 13 residues. Germline V gene data show CDR1 as MNHEY and CDR2 as SMNVEV (reference sequence). Trimming took 2 bases from V and 4 from J, leaving 8 bases between them. The CDR3 loop is CASSLGGPYGYTF. The CDR3 DNA follows: TGTGCCAGCAGTTTAGGGGGTCCCTATGGCTACACCTTC.

The gene calls are TRBV4-1 and TRBJ2-4; D ambiguous. V was clipped by 0 bases and J by 6 bases, with 6 bases between them. The CDR3 extends over 13 amino acids. From germline, CDR1 is MGHRA and CDR2 YSYEKL. The chain's CDR3 is CASSQETGNIQYF. The DNA of the CDR3 is TGCGCCAGCAGCCAAGAGACCGGAAACATTCAGTACTTC.

The J gene is TRBJ2-7, the V gene TRBV21-1; the DNA was not used to check the table's D call, TRBD1. TRBV21-1 is tagged as a pseudogene. This CDR3 is built from 14 residues. The CDR3 coding sequence is TGTGCCAGCAGCCGCGGACAGGGAACTTACGAGCAGTACTTC. This gives the protein CASSRGQGTYEQYF.

This chain connects TRBV6-5 to TRBJ2-5; D uncertain. The germline V and J ends were trimmed by 2 bases and 6 bases, with 13 bases remaining between them. Germline V CDR1 and CDR2: MNHEY, SVGAGI. This CDR3 has 14 residues. This CDR3 reads CASSYGLAQQTQYF. The CDR3 coding sequence is TGTGCCAGCAGTTACGGGCTGGCGCAACAGACCCAGTACTTC.

The V gene is TRBV28, the J gene TRBJ1-2, with D hard to call. The germline gives CDR1 MDHEN, CDR2 SYDVKM. The CDR3 has 15 amino acids. V lost 2 bases to trimming and J lost 0 bases, with 10 bases between them. The CDR3 coding sequence is TGTGCCAGCAGTTTAGCAACGGCTACTAACTATGGCTACACCTTC. Translation gives CASSLATATNYGYTF.

This sequence joins TRBV7-3 and TRBJ2-7; tentatively, D is TRBD1 (5 bases). In germline, CDR1 is SGHTA, CDR2 FQGTGA. The CDR3 loop spans 14 amino acids. The ends were cut back, 0 bases at V and 6 bases at J, with 12 bases in the middle. The CDR3, as DNA: TGTGCCAGCAGCTTAACCCCAGGGCTGGGCGAGCAGTACTTC. This translates into CASSLTPGLGEQYF. The complete variable domain, with remaining parts taken from reference TRBV7-3 and TRBJ2-7, reads GAGVSQTPSNKVTEKGKYVELRCDPISGHTALYWYRQSLGQGPEFLIYFQGTGAADDSGLPNDRFFAVRPEGSVSTLKIQRTERGDSAVYLCASSLTPGLGEQYFGPGTRLTVT.

This chain links TRBV7-2 with TRBJ1-5; D is unclear. The CDR3 has 14 amino acids. Per the germline V gene, CDR1 is SGHTA and CDR2 is FQGNSA. The V end lost 4 bases, the J end lost 2 bases, and 9 bases lay between the germline ends. CDR3 protein: CASSWRAGNQPQHF. CDR3 sequence (DNA): TGTGCCAGCAGCTGGAGGGCTGGCAATCAGCCCCAGCATTTT.

This clone was counted between two and nine times. This same CDR3 is encoded by further DNA sequences in the sample. The chain joins TRBV5-1 to TRBJ1-5, with D perhaps TRBD1 (5 bases). Germline-derived CDR1 and CDR2 are SGHRS and YFSETQ. Trimming cost V 0 bases and J 7 bases, with 14 bases left between them. The CDR3 extends over 15 amino acids. The CDR3 region has the DNA TGCGCCAGCAGCTTGGAAGGTCAGGGAGGACAGCCCCAGCATTTT. Its protein product is CASSLEGQGGQPQHF.

The V call is TRBV18, the J call TRBJ2-7; possible D gene TRBD1, 5 bases. Between the trimmed V and J ends, which lost 0 bases and 4 bases, there was a span of 16 bases. Germline loops: CDR1 KGHSH, CDR2 LQKENI. The CDR3 extends over 16 amino acids. The CDR3 loop is CASSPPSRDYRYEQYF. The CDR3, as DNA: TGTGCCAGCTCACCACCGTCCAGGGATTACAGGTACGAGCAGTACTTC.

The rearrangement links TRBV28 to TRBJ1-5, with D unclear. The CDR3 is made up of 13 amino acids. Germline V gene lookup returns CDR1 MDHEN and CDR2 SYDVKM. Trimming cost V 6 bases and J 0 bases, with 6 bases left between them. The CDR3 reads CASRTYSNQPQHF. The CDR3 nucleotides read TGTGCCAGCAGAACCTATAGCAATCAGCCCCAGCATTTT.